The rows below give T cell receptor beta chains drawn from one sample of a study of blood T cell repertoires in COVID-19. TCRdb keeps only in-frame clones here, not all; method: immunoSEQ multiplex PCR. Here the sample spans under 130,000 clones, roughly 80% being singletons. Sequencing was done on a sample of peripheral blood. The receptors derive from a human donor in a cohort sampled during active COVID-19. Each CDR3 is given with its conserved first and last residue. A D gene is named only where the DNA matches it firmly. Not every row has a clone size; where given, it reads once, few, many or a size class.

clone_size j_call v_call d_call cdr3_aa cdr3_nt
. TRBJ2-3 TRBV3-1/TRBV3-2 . CASGLGEGTTQYF TGTGCCAGCGGGTTAGGGGAAGGGACAACGCAGTATTTT
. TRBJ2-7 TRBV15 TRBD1 CATSSGQVSYEQYF TGTGCCACCAGCAGCGGACAGGTCTCCTACGAGCAGTACTTC
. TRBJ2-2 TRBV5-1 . CASSPRAGTNTGELFF TGCGCCAGCAGTCCCCGGGCGGGGACGAACACCGGGGAGCTGTTTTTT
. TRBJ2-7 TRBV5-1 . CASSATGKGYEQYF TGCGCCAGCAGCGCCACAGGGAAAGGCTACGAGCAGTACTTC
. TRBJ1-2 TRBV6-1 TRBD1 CASSELGTGGGYTF TGTGCCAGCAGTGAACTCGGGACAGGGGGGGGCTACACCTTC
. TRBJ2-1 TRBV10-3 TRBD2 CAIRRGEGNEQFF TGTGCCATCAGACGGGGGGAGGGGAATGAGCAGTTCTTC
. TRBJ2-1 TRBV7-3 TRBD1 CASSPSRQGDNEQFF TGTGCCAGCAGCCCCTCGCGACAGGGGGACAATGAGCAGTTCTTC
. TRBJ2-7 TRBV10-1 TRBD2 CASSPAGAGVHEQYF TGCGCCAGCAGTCCAGCTGGGGCGGGGGTCCACGAGCAGTACTTC
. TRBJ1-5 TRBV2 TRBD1 CASSPDRGNQPQHF TGTGCCAGCAGTCCGGACAGGGGGAACCAGCCCCAGCATTTT
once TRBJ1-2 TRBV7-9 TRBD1 CASSLQDRANYGYTF TGTGCCAGCAGCTTACAGGACAGGGCTAACTATGGCTACACCTTC
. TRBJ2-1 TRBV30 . CAWARRNEQFF TGTGCCTGGGCCCGGAGGAATGAGCAGTTCTTC
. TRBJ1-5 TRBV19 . CASSWSRGSNQPQHF TGTGCCAGTAGTTGGAGCAGAGGTAGCAATCAGCCCCAGCATTTT
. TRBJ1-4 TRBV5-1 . CASSPTRSTNEKLFF TGCGCCAGCAGCCCGACGAGGTCAACTAATGAAAAACTGTTTTTT
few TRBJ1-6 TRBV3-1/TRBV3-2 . CASSQGYRSSPLHF TGTGCCAGCAGTCAGGGGTATCGCAGTTCACCCCTCCACTTT